One sample yielded the 12 T cell receptor beta chains listed below, sequenced in a study of blood T cell repertoires in COVID-19. The protocol was immunoSEQ multiplex PCR, while the TCRdb copy is restricted to in-frame clones and leaves out a portion. The sample has roughly 220,000 clones, around 86% seen once. Sample: peripheral blood. The receptors come from a man older than 75 with acute or convalescent COVID-19.

The CDR3 sequence: CASSPRGQVEKLFF. CDR3 bases: TGTGCCAGCTCACCACGCGGACAGGTCGAAAAACTGTTTTTT. The J gene is TRBJ1-4, the V gene TRBV18; 7 nucleotides agree with TRBD1. Trimming at V came to 1 base and at J to 8 bases, leaving 4 bases not matched to a gene. Germline CDR1 and CDR2: KGHSH and LQKENI. The length of the CDR3 is 14 residues.

This clone was observed once. The chain links TRBV6-8 to TRBJ2-7; tentatively, D is TRBD2 (6 bases). The V gene's germline CDR1 is MNHGY and CDR2 SAAAGT. CDR3 length equals 12 residues. In DNA form, the CDR3 reads TGTGGCTACCCGGGGCGGGACTACGAGCAGTACGTC. Translation gives CGYPGRDYEQYV.

This clone was seen only once. The chain links TRBV7-6 to TRBJ1-1; TRBD1 is a possible D gene (6 bases). V lost 5 bases and J 2 bases, leaving 12 bases between the germline ends. Germline CDR1 is SGHVS and CDR2 is FNYEAQ. This CDR3 region has 14 residues. Here the CDR3 reads CASSPRTVNTEAFF. CDR3 bases: TGTGCCAGCAGCCCCCGGACAGTCAACACTGAAGCTTTCTTT.

The chain carries TRBV27 and TRBJ2-2, with D possibly being TRBD1 (6 bases). CDR1 MNHEY and CDR2 SMNVEV come from the germline V gene (reference sequence). V was shortened by 5 bases and J by 4 bases, with 14 bases between the two germline ends. The CDR3 consists of 15 residues. CDR3 sequence: CASSPLRGTTGELFF. Here the CDR3 DNA reads TGTGCCAGCAGTCCTCTGAGGGGGACCACCGGGGAGCTGTTTTTT.

The chain couples TRBV18 to TRBJ2-4, with 7 bases lining up with TRBD2. CDR1 is KGHSH, CDR2 LQKENI, per germline. The CDR3 sequence is 12 residues long. V lost 6 bases and J lost 5; bases outside the gene matches: 1. The CDR3 coding sequence is TGTGCCAGCTCGGGAGGGGAAAACATTCAGTACTTC. Amino acids: CASSGGENIQYF.

This chain links TRBV19 with TRBJ2-1, with 8 bases lining up with TRBD1. The CDR3 totals 15 residues. V shed 7 bases, J shed 3 bases, and the junction held 8 bases outside the gene matches. Germline CDR1 and CDR2: LNHDA and SQIVND (reference sequence). This CDR3 is CASTTDRGVYNEQFF. DNA for the CDR3: TGTGCCAGTACCACCGACAGGGGAGTCTACAATGAGCAGTTCTTC.

The chain employs TRBV28 and TRBJ2-7; TRBD1 matches 11 bases. CDR3 length: 17 residues. Unmatched junction bases numbered 7, after V lost 2 bases and J lost 1 base. Per germline, CDR1 MDHEN and CDR2 SYDVKM. The CDR3: CASSLGIGQGASYEQYF. The DNA of the CDR3 is TGTGCCAGCAGTTTAGGGATTGGACAGGGGGCTTCCTACGAGCAGTACTTC.

The V and J genes are TRBV5-8 and TRBJ2-3, with 8 positions matching TRBD1. The germline V gene has CDR1 SGHTS and CDR2 YDEGEE. V shed 4 bases and J 3 bases; nucleotides not matched to a gene: 10. This CDR3 has 16 amino acids. CDR3 protein: CASSTGTGVRTDTQYF. CDR3 in DNA: TGTGCCAGCAGCACAGGGACAGGCGTTCGGACAGATACGCAGTATTTT.

This chain joins TRBV7-2 and TRBJ1-2; D is unresolved. The CDR3 consists of 15 residues. Trimming left V 2 bases short and J 0 bases short, with 10 bases between. The germline V gene has CDR1 SGHTA and CDR2 FQGNSA. CDR3 in amino acids: CASSLRHRANYGYTF. CDR3 DNA: TGTGCCAGCAGCTTAAGACACCGAGCTAACTATGGCTACACCTTC. Based on the CDR3 plus reference TRBV7-2 and TRBJ1-2, the full variable domain is GAGVSQSPSNKVTEKGKDVELRCDPISGHTALYWYRQSLGQGLEFLIYFQGNSAPDKSGLPSDRFSAERTGGSVSTLTIQRTQQEDSAVYLCASSLRHRANYGYTFGSGTRLTVV.

This CDR3 is CASSFSGQGSYEQYF. The CDR3 DNA is TGTGCCAGCAGCTTCTCCGGGCAGGGCTCCTACGAGCAGTACTTC. The chain uses TRBV7-2 and TRBJ2-7; D is perhaps TRBD1 (5 bases). The CDR3 extends over 15 amino acids. In germline, CDR1 is SGHTA, CDR2 FQGNSA. V was shortened by 3 bases and J by 0 bases, with 12 bases between the two germline ends.

This clone was detected only a few times. The genes are TRBV2 and TRBJ1-4; possible D gene TRBD1, 5 bases. Germline CDR1 and CDR2: SNHLY and FYNNEI. The CDR3 covers 14 residues. The V end lost 5 bases, the J end lost 7 bases, and 14 bases lay between the germline ends. The CDR3 sequence is CASSRGTVGEKLFF. As DNA, the CDR3 is TGTGCCAGCAGTCGCGGGACTGTCGGTGAAAAACTGTTTTTT.

V and J are TRBV7-2 and TRBJ1-2; weak D call: TRBD1 (6 bases). This CDR3 spans 15 amino acids. V was pared by 5 bases and J by 8 bases, with 21 bases between. Germline V gives CDR1 SGHTA, CDR2 FQGNSA. The CDR3 DNA follows: TGTGCCAGCAGCAACCCGGGTGGCGGCAGGGGAGGCTACACCTTC. Encoded protein: CASSNPGGGRGGYTF. The variable domain in full, completed from reference TRBV7-2 and TRBJ1-2, reads GAGVSQSPSNKVTEKGKDVELRCDPISGHTALYWYRQSLGQGLEFLIYFQGNSAPDKSGLPSDRFSAERTGGSVSTLTIQRTQQEDSAVYLCASSNPGGGRGGYTFGSGTRLTVV.